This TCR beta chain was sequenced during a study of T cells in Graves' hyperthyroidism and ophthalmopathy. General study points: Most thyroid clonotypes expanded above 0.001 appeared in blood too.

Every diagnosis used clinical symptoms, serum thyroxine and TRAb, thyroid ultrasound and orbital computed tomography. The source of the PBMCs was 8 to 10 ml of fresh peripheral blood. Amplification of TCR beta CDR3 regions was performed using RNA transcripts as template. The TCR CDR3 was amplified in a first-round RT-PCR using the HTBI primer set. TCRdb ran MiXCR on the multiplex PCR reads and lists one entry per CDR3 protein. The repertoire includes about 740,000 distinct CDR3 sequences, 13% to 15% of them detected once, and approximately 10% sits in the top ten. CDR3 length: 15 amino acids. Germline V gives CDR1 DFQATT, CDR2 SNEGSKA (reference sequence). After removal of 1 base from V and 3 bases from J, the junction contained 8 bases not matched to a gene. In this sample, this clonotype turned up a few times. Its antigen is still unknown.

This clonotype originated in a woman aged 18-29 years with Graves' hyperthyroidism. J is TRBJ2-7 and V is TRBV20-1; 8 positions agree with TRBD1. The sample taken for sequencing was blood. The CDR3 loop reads CSARVWAQGVYEQYF. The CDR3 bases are TGCAGTGCTAGAGTCTGGGCACAGGGGGTCTACGAGCAGTACTTC.